A single sample gave rise to the 23 T cell receptor beta chains below, sequenced in a study of technical replicates of blood from several donors. Libraries were prepared by immunoSEQ multiplex PCR; TCRdb keeps only in-frame clonotypes and omits some of them. The table records about 83,000 clones, about 94% of them present only once. Sequencing was performed on T cells isolated from PBMCs. The receptors shown here come from a human donor in good health.

The J gene is TRBJ1-1, the V gene TRBV19; no clear D gene. Between the trimmed V and J ends, which lost 8 bases and 5 bases, there was a span of 12 bases. Germline V gene lookup returns CDR1 LNHDA and CDR2 SQIVND (reference sequence). The CDR3 spans 12 residues. DNA of the CDR3: TGTGCCAGTGCAATCGCGAGGACTGAAGCTTTCTTT. It specifies CASAIARTEAFF.

The V and J genes are TRBV6-1 and TRBJ2-5, with 9 positions matching TRBD2. Trimming at V came to 8 bases and at J to 7 bases, leaving 14 bases not matched to a gene. This CDR3 is 15 amino acids long. Germline loops: CDR1 MNHNS, CDR2 SASEGT. The CDR3 nucleotides are TGTGCCAGCGTGCGGCTAGCGGGGAGCGGTTCGACCCAGTACTTC. It is translated as CASVRLAGSGSTQYF.

The chain recombines TRBV28 with TRBJ1-5; a possible D gene is TRBD1 (5 bases). Germline assignment: CDR1 MDHEN and CDR2 SYDVKM. Trimming took off 5 bases at V and 5 bases at J, with 7 bases between the two ends. The CDR3 runs 12 residues. CDR3 bases: TGTGCCAGCAGTACAGGCGATCAGCCCCAGCATTTT. Residues: CASSTGDQPQHF. The full variable domain, with the rest looked up from reference TRBV28 and TRBJ1-5, is DVKVTQSSRYLVKRTGEKVFLECVQDMDHENMFWYRQDPGLGLRLIYFSYDVKMKEKGDIPEGYSVSREKKERFSLILESASTNQTSMYLCASSTGDQPQHFGDGTRLSIL.

The gene calls are TRBV30 and TRBJ1-2; D call uncertain. The CDR3 runs to 12 residues. Trimming took 1 base from V and 4 from J, leaving 7 bases between them. Germline CDR1 GTSNPN, CDR2 SVGIG (reference sequence). CDR3 nucleotide sequence: TGTGCCTGGAGTGCCTCACTCTATGGCTACACCTTC. Encoded protein: CAWSASLYGYTF.

V gene TRBV4-1 combines with J gene TRBJ1-1; 8 bases are a match to TRBD1. Per the germline V gene, CDR1 is MGHRA and CDR2 is YSYEKL. J was trimmed by 4 bases and V by 3 bases; bases with no gene match: 10. This CDR3 is built from 16 residues. The CDR3 region is CASSHLIGQGGTEAFF. The CDR3 nucleotides read TGCGCCAGCAGCCACCTAATTGGACAGGGCGGCACTGAAGCTTTCTTT.

For the CDR3, the DNA is TGTGCCAGCAGTGAATCCTCGGCAGGTAGTGGCTACACCTTC. It specifies CASSESSAGSGYTF. The chain combines TRBV25-1 with TRBJ1-2; D is undetermined. V lost 1 base, J lost 7 bases, and 13 bases lay in between. CDR1 is MGHDK and CDR2 is SYGVNS in the germline V gene. CDR3 length: 14 amino acids.

The chain is built from TRBV5-1 and TRBJ1-1; the D gene is possibly TRBD1 (6 bases). CDR1 and CDR2 (germline): SGHRS, YFSETQ. V was shortened by 3 bases and J by 0 bases, with 15 bases between the two germline ends. The CDR3 has 16 amino acids. CDR3 in DNA: TGCGCCAGCAGCTGGGACACACAGGACTTGAACACTGAAGCTTTCTTT. Encoded protein: CASSWDTQDLNTEAFF.

J is TRBJ1-1 and V is TRBV20-1; possibly TRBD1 for D (5 bases). The CDR3 loop spans 11 amino acids. CDR1 DFQATT and CDR2 SNEGSKA come from the germline V gene (reference sequence). V gave up 6 bases and J gave up 3 bases, with 8 bases separating them. CDR3 in DNA: TGCAGTGCCAGACAGTACACTGAAGCTTTCTTT. Translated, it gives CSARQYTEAFF.

The chain joins TRBV28 to TRBJ2-1; TRBD2 matches at 11 bases. Looked up from germline, CDR1 is MDHEN and CDR2 is SYDVKM. Trimming at V came to 6 bases and at J to 3 bases, leaving 13 bases not matched to a gene. CDR3 length: 18 residues. The CDR3 loop is CASSHALGTSGGYNEQFF. The CDR3, as DNA: TGTGCCAGCAGCCACGCCCTCGGGACTAGCGGAGGCTACAATGAGCAGTTCTTC.

V gene TRBV4-1 combines with J gene TRBJ2-2; TRBD2 agrees at 9 bases. Germline V gene sequence: CDR1 MGHRA, CDR2 YSYEKL. The CDR3 runs to 17 residues. J was trimmed by 8 bases and V by 4 bases; bases with no gene match: 14. The CDR3 spells CASSLRGAGGPGGELFF. CDR3 coding DNA: TGCGCCAGCAGCCTCAGGGGGGCGGGAGGGCCAGGTGGGGAGCTGTTTTTT.

V gene TRBV5-1 combines with J gene TRBJ1-1; tentative D call: TRBD1 (6 bases). The length of the CDR3 is 15 residues. V lost 4 bases and J lost 4, with 17 bases in between. The V gene's germline CDR1 is SGHRS and CDR2 YFSETQ. In DNA form, the CDR3 reads TGCGCCAGCAGCCTACTGGGTGTGACAGGCACTGAAGCTTTCTTT. It translates to CASSLLGVTGTEAFF.

This chain uses TRBV19 with TRBJ1-5; D not certain. Germline CDR1 reads LNHDA; CDR2 reads SQIVND (reference sequence). V was clipped by 5 bases and J by 6 bases, with 17 bases between them. The CDR3 is 15 amino acids. CDR3 amino acids: CASSLGSYRGQPQHF. The DNA of the CDR3 is TGTGCCAGTAGTCTTGGGTCTTACCGGGGTCAGCCCCAGCATTTT.

The J gene is TRBJ2-5, the V gene TRBV5-1; TRBD2 agrees at 8 bases. CDR3 size: 15 residues. V trimming: 4 bases; J trimming: 5 bases; junction bases outside the gene matches: 10. Germline values: CDR1 SGHRS, CDR2 YFSETQ. CDR3 in DNA: TGCGCCAGCAGCGCCACTAGCGGCCCTCGGGAGACCCAGTACTTC. As protein: CASSATSGPRETQYF.

The J gene is TRBJ2-3, the V gene TRBV9, with D tentatively TRBD1 (6 bases). The V end was cut by 3 bases, the J end by 1 base, with 12 bases between. The CDR3 length is 15 residues. CDR1 and CDR2 (germline): SGDLS, YYNGEE. The CDR3 region is CASSGGQTGTDTQYF. The CDR3 nucleotides are TGTGCCAGCAGCGGCGGACAGACCGGCACAGATACGCAGTATTTT. Using reference TRBV9 and TRBJ2-3 for the parts outside the CDR3, the full variable domain is DSGVTQTPKHLITATGQRVTLRCSPRSGDLSVYWYQQSLDQGLQFLIQYYNGEERAKGNILERFSAQQFPDLHSELNLSSLELGDSALYFCASSGGQTGTDTQYFGPGTRLTVL.

The genes are TRBV14 and TRBJ2-7; D possibly matches TRBD1 or TRBD2 (5 bases each). Germline lookup yields CDR1 SGHDN and CDR2 FVKESK. This CDR3 contains 15 residues. V was shortened by 5 bases and J by 2 bases, with 16 bases between the two germline ends. The CDR3 nucleotides are TGTGCCAGCAGCAAAGGGGCGGGCGTGGCCTACGAGCAGTACTTC. It translates to CASSKGAGVAYEQYF.

The rearrangement uses TRBV29-1 and TRBJ2-7, with 11 bases identical to TRBD2. CDR3 size: 15 residues. Germline CDR1 SQVTM, CDR2 ANQGSEA. Losses at the gene ends were 4 bases for V and 2 bases for J; bases not matched to a gene: 7. In DNA, the CDR3 is TGCAGCGTTGTAGGGGCTAGCGGGAGGCCCTACGAGCAGTACTTC. This sequence encodes CSVVGASGRPYEQYF.

The chain carries TRBV9 and TRBJ1-2; TRBD1 agrees at 7 bases. The CDR3 has 16 residues. CDR1 is SGDLS and CDR2 is YYNGEE in the germline V gene. Trimming at V came to 7 bases and at J to 4 bases, leaving 16 bases not matched to a gene. CDR3 DNA: TGTGCCAGCTCTCAGGGGGACGACTACTGGCTCTATGGCTACACCTTC. Amino acids: CASSQGDDYWLYGYTF.

The chain couples TRBV4-1 to TRBJ1-5; 7 bases line up with TRBD1. Germline CDR1 MGHRA, CDR2 YSYEKL. The length of the CDR3 is 15 residues. After removal of 3 bases from V and 8 bases from J, the junction contained 10 bases not matched to a gene. CDR3 sequence (DNA): TGCGCCAGCAGCCATGAAGGGGGCCAAATTAAGCCCCAGCATTTT. Its protein product is CASSHEGGQIKPQHF.

The chain uses TRBV5-6 and TRBJ1-1; D call uncertain. The germline gives CDR1 SGHDT, CDR2 YYEEEE. CDR3 length equals 15 residues. The V gene lost 1 base and the J gene lost 1 base, with 11 bases spanning the gap. As DNA, the CDR3 is TGTGCCAGCAGCTTGTACGAGTCTGGGAACACTGAAGCTTTCTTT. Protein product: CASSLYESGNTEAFF.

The gene calls are TRBV28 and TRBJ2-3, with D possibly matching TRBD2 (6 bases). The CDR3 spans 15 residues. Germline CDR1 is MDHEN and CDR2 is SYDVKM. V was shortened by 6 bases and J by 6 bases, with 19 bases between the two germline ends. The CDR3 spells CASRTRAGRGDTQYF. As DNA, the CDR3 is TGTGCCAGCAGAACCAGGGCGGGACGGGGGGATACGCAGTATTTT.

The chain has TRBV6-5 and TRBJ1-1; D gene unclear. The CDR3 length is 14 residues. Trimming took off 0 bases at V and 4 bases at J, with 9 bases between the two ends. Germline V CDR1 and CDR2: MNHEY, SVGAGI. CDR3 region: CASSYSTGFTEAFF. In DNA form, the CDR3 reads TGTGCCAGCAGTTACTCGACCGGGTTCACTGAAGCTTTCTTT.

The chain links TRBV11-2 to TRBJ2-1; 11 nucleotides agree with TRBD2. Trimming cost V 5 bases and J 3 bases; bases outside gene matches: 6. The CDR3 totals 16 residues. Germline CDR1 and CDR2: SGHAT and FQNNGV. The CDR3 protein is CASSRTGLADYNEQFF. CDR3 coding DNA: TGTGCCAGCAGCCGCACGGGACTAGCGGACTACAATGAGCAGTTCTTC. The variable domain in full, with the rest retrieved from reference TRBV11-2 and TRBJ2-1, is EAGVAQSPRYKIIEKRQSVAFWCNPISGHATLYWYQQILGQGPKLLIQFQNNGVVDDSQLPKDRFSAERLKGVDSTLKIQPAKLEDSAVYLCASSRTGLADYNEQFFGPGTRLTVL.

V and J are TRBV19 and TRBJ1-2; 8 bases match TRBD1. Germline CDR1 is LNHDA and CDR2 is SQIVND (reference sequence). V gave up 7 bases and J gave up 2 bases; unmatched junction bases: 18. The CDR3 is 18 residues long. In DNA, the CDR3 is TGTGCCAGTAATCCTCTGCGGACAGGGAATACAATCAACTATGGCTACACCTTC. This gives the protein CASNPLRTGNTINYGYTF.